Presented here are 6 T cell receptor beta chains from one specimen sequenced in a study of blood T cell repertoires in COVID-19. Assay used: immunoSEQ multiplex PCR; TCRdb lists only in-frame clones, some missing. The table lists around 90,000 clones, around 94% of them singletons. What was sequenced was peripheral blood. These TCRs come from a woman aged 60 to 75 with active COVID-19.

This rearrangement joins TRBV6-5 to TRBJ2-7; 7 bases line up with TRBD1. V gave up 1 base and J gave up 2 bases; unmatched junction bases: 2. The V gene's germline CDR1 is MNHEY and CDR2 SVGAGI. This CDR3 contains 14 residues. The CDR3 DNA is TGTGCCAGCAGTTACTACAGGGGACCCTACGAGCAGTACTTC. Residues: CASSYYRGPYEQYF.

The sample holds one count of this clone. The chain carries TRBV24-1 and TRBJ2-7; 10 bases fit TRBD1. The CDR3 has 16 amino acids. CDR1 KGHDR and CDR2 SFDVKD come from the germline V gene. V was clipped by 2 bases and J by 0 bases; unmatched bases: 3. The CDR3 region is CATSDYGQGGSYEQYF. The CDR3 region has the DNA TGTGCCACCAGTGATTATGGACAGGGGGGCTCCTACGAGCAGTACTTC.

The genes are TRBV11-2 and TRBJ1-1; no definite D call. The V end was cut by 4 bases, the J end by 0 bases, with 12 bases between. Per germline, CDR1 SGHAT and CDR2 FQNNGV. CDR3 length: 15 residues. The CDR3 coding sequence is TGTGCCAGCAGCTCCAGGAACGGCGTGAACACTGAAGCTTTCTTT. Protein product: CASSSRNGVNTEAFF.

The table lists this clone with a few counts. As DNA, the CDR3 is TGTGCCAGCTCACTCCGGACAGGGGGCCAATCTGGAAACACCATATATTTT. It codes for CASSLRTGGQSGNTIYF. The chain combines TRBV18 with TRBJ1-3; 11 bases are a match to TRBD1. The germline CDR1 and CDR2 sequences are KGHSH and LQKENI. The CDR3 has 17 amino acids. V lost 4 bases and J lost 1; bases outside the gene matches: 6. Full variable domain (outside the CDR3, taken from reference TRBV18 and TRBJ1-3): NAGVMQNPRHLVRRRGQEARLRCSPMKGHSHVYWYRQLPEEGLKFMVYLQKENIIDESGMPKERFSAEFPKEGPSILRIQQVVRGDSAAYFCASSLRTGGQSGNTIYFGEGSWLTVV.

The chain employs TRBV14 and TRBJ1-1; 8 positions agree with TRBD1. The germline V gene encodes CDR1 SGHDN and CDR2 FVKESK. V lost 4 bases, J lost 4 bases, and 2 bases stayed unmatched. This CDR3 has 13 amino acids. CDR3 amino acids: CASSPGTGTEAFF. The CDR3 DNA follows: TGTGCCAGCAGCCCCGGGACAGGCACTGAAGCTTTCTTT.

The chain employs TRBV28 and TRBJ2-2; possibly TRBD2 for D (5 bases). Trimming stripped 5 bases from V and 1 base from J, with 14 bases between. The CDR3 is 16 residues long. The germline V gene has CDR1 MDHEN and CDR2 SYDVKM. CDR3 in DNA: TGTGCCAGCAGTAAACAGCGGACGGAGAACACCGGGGAGCTGTTTTTT. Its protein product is CASSKQRTENTGELFF.